This T cell receptor beta chain was profiled in a study of early T cells in non-severe SARS-CoV-2 infection. Study overall: The input, bulk RNA from unsorted whole blood, was sequenced, and chains were unpaired.

Attachment of unique molecular identifiers to individual cDNA molecules was performed. TCRdb redid the calling of the 5' RACE reads with MiXCR, one entry per CDR3 protein. The sample holds around 60,000 distinct CDR3 sequences, about 19% seen once. The CDR3 contains 12 residues. Germline loops: CDR1 GTSNPN, CDR2 SVGIG (reference sequence). Trimming stripped 5 bases from V and 2 bases from J, with 8 bases between. This material consisted of whole blood, taken at baseline. This clonotype was sampled from an adult who was a healthcare worker with PCR-confirmed SARS-CoV-2 infection or an uninfected control (not recorded which). The chain uses TRBV30 and TRBJ2-3; D gene unclear. The CDR3 nucleotides read TGTGCCTGGGGGCCCAACACAGATACGCAGTATTTT. Amino acid sequence: CAWGPNTDTQYF.